The 26 T cell receptor beta chains listed next were all sequenced from one sample in a study of PD-1 blockade in classical Hodgkin lymphoma. The method was immunoSEQ multiplex PCR; TCRdb's version includes in-frame clones alone and lacks a portion of them. The table has 120,000 to 150,000 clones, around 73% seen once. With no exception, relapse followed autologous stem cell transplantation in all patients, and brentuximab vedotin exposure varied. The material sequenced was peripheral blood mononuclear cells (PBMCs), taken before the second cycle of nivolumab. Receptor source: a human donor with classical Hodgkin lymphoma.

The chain is built from TRBV4-1 and TRBJ2-1; 14 nucleotides match TRBD2. J lost 9 bases, V lost 4 bases, and 2 bases had no gene match. Germline V gives CDR1 MGHRA, CDR2 YSYEKL. The CDR3 is 14 amino acids. CDR3 DNA sequence: TGCGCCAGCAGCCTGGGACTAGCGGGAGTTGAGCAGTTCTTC. It specifies CASSLGLAGVEQFF.

The chain is built from TRBV18 and TRBJ1-3; 7 bases fit TRBD1. The CDR3 contains 15 residues. CDR1 KGHSH and CDR2 LQKENI come from the germline V gene. V lost 3 bases, J lost 0 bases, and 2 bases stayed unmatched. Written as DNA, the CDR3 is TGTGCCAGCTCACCCCAGGGGGACTCTGGAAACACCATATATTTT. This translates into CASSPQGDSGNTIYF.

The chain joins TRBV7-9 to TRBJ2-4; maybe TRBD2 (6 bases). The ends were cut back, 5 bases at V and 0 bases at J, with 11 bases in the middle. The germline gives CDR1 SEHNR, CDR2 FQNEAQ (reference sequence). The CDR3 is 15 amino acids. The CDR3 reads CASSHWEVAKNIQYF. The CDR3 bases are TGTGCCAGCAGCCATTGGGAGGTAGCCAAAAACATTCAGTACTTC. Complete variable domain (other parts from reference TRBV7-9 and TRBJ2-4): DTGVSQNPRHKITKRGQNVTFRCDPISEHNRLYWYRQTLGQGPEFLTYFQNEAQLEKSRLLSDRFSAERPKGSFSTLEIQRTEQGDSAMYLCASSHWEVAKNIQYFGAGTRLSVL.

The chain recombines TRBV19 with TRBJ2-3, with D unresolved. V shed 4 bases and J shed 0 bases, with 8 bases lying between them. This CDR3 has 14 amino acids. The germline V gene has CDR1 LNHDA and CDR2 SQIVND (reference sequence). The CDR3 nucleotides are TGTGCCAGTAGTAATAGGGTTAGCACAGATACGCAGTATTTT. Protein sequence: CASSNRVSTDTQYF.

The count of this clone is one. The chain combines TRBV18 with TRBJ2-1, with D possibly TRBD1 on 6 matching bases. The CDR3 runs 14 residues. V gave up 3 bases and J gave up 4 bases, with 10 bases separating them. In germline, CDR1 is KGHSH, CDR2 LQKENI. As DNA, the CDR3 is TGTGCCAGCTCACCTCTAGGGGGTTACAATGAGCAGTTCTTC. Translating it yields CASSPLGGYNEQFF.

A single count supports this clone. This sequence joins TRBV12-5 and TRBJ2-5; TRBD1 or TRBD2 may be the D gene (5 bases each). This CDR3 comprises 15 residues. Trimming left V 5 bases short and J 1 base short, with 14 bases between. Germline-derived CDR1 and CDR2 are LGHNT and FRNRAP. The CDR3 region has the DNA TGTGCTAGTGGTGCAACCCGGGACCTCCAAGAGACCCAGTACTTC. Protein sequence: CASGATRDLQETQYF.

This chain connects TRBV10-3 to TRBJ1-5; a possible D gene is TRBD1 (5 bases). Between the trimmed V and J ends, which lost 0 bases and 6 bases, there was a span of 12 bases. Germline-derived CDR1 and CDR2 are ENHRY and SYGVKD. The CDR3 loop spans 15 amino acids. CDR3 bases: TGTGCCATCAGTGAGTCTCTGGGGCTTGTTCAGCCCCAGCATTTT. It yields the protein CAISESLGLVQPQHF.

This clone was found many times. The chain couples TRBV7-2 to TRBJ2-7; D is possibly TRBD2 (7 bases). Germline V gene lookup returns CDR1 SGHTA and CDR2 FQGNSA. V was pared by 0 bases and J by 4 bases, with 16 bases between. The CDR3 is 16 amino acids. The CDR3 reads CASSLAGGGGRYEQYF. The CDR3 DNA is TGTGCCAGCAGCTTAGCTGGCGGGGGCGGGAGATACGAGCAGTACTTC.

The CDR3 region has the DNA TGTGCCAGCAGCAAACCGGGGAGTAGAGGGAGGGCCCCCCTCGACTTCTACAATGAGCAGTTCTTC. It specifies CASSKPGSRGRAPLDFYNEQFF. This chain links TRBV21-1 with TRBJ2-1; the table's TRBD2 call for D was not verified on the DNA. TRBV21-1 is marked as a pseudogene. CDR3 length: 22 residues.

The rearrangement joins TRBV18 to TRBJ1-5, with 8 positions matching TRBD1. The germline V gene has CDR1 KGHSH and CDR2 LQKENI. The CDR3 runs to 15 residues. The V gene end was trimmed by 2 bases and the J gene end by 5 bases; junction bases not matched to a gene: 5. Written as DNA, the CDR3 is TGTGCCAGCTCACCAAACAGGGGGGCGTATCAGCCCCAGCATTTT. Translated, it gives CASSPNRGAYQPQHF.

The chain uses TRBV4-2 and TRBJ2-2, with D maybe TRBD1 (6 bases). Deletions cut 4 bases from V and 1 base from J, with 10 bases between. There are 15 residues in the CDR3. The germline CDR1 and CDR2 sequences are LGHNA and YNFKEQ. The CDR3 DNA is TGTGCCAGCAGCCGGACGGGACAGAACACCGGGGAGCTGTTTTTT. Its protein is CASSRTGQNTGELFF.

The gene calls are TRBV6-6 and TRBJ1-1; possibly TRBD1 for D (6 bases). The germline CDR1 and CDR2 sequences are MNHNY and SVGAGI (reference sequence). This CDR3 is 13 amino acids long. Trimming took 6 bases from V and 3 from J, leaving 11 bases between them. This CDR3 is CASRTRGYTEAFF. The CDR3 nucleotides read TGTGCCAGCAGAACGAGGGGGTACACTGAAGCTTTCTTT.

This chain connects TRBV28 to TRBJ1-1; 8 bases line up with TRBD1. Germline-derived CDR1 and CDR2 are MDHEN and SYDVKM. The CDR3 has 15 residues. Unmatched junction bases numbered 7, after V lost 3 bases and J lost 4 bases. The CDR3 region has the DNA TGTGCCAGCAGTTTTAAAACAGGGGGTTTCACTGAAGCTTTCTTT. Its protein product is CASSFKTGGFTEAFF.

The CDR3 protein is CASSPWTGRDVEQYF. For the CDR3, the DNA is TGTGCCAGCTCTCCTTGGACAGGGCGGGACGTCGAGCAGTACTTC. The genes are TRBV18 and TRBJ2-7; 8 bases agree with TRBD1. There are 15 residues in the CDR3. Germline V lookup: CDR1 KGHSH, CDR2 LQKENI. Trimming at V came to 6 bases and at J to 6 bases, leaving 13 bases not matched to a gene.

In this sample, this clone turned up a few times. The V gene is TRBV5-1, the J gene TRBJ2-7; D could derive from TRBD1 or TRBD2 (5 bases each). The CDR3 consists of 14 residues. The ends were cut back, 2 bases at V and 0 bases at J, with 9 bases in the middle. The V gene's germline CDR1 is SGHRS and CDR2 YFSETQ. The CDR3 loop is CASSFRDGSYEQYF. The CDR3 DNA is TGCGCCAGCAGCTTCCGGGACGGCTCCTACGAGCAGTACTTC.

The rearrangement uses TRBV5-8 and TRBJ1-1; 9 bases map to TRBD1. In germline, CDR1 is SGHTS, CDR2 YDEGEE. The CDR3 extends over 14 amino acids. The V and J ends lost 4 bases and 7 bases, in that order; junction bases with no gene match: 8. CDR3 loop: CASSATGGRDEAFF. CDR3 DNA: TGTGCCAGCAGCGCAACAGGGGGCCGGGATGAAGCTTTCTTT.

The rearrangement links TRBV4-3 to TRBJ1-2; the match to TRBD1 covers 7 bases. The CDR3 runs to 16 residues. Per germline, CDR1 LGHNA and CDR2 YSLEER. Unmatched junction bases numbered 10, after V lost 2 bases and J lost 4 bases. The CDR3 DNA is TGCGCCAGCAGCCAATCCCTGACAGGGACCGGCTATGGCTACACCTTC. Translating gives CASSQSLTGTGYGYTF.

The J gene is TRBJ1-2, the V gene TRBV18; possibly TRBD1 for D (6 bases). CDR1 and CDR2 from the germline V gene are KGHSH and LQKENI. The CDR3 totals 15 residues. The V end was cut by 3 bases, the J end by 3 bases, with 14 bases between. The CDR3 DNA follows: TGTGCCAGCTCACCGCAACGGGGGGCTCACTATGGCTACACCTTC. Translated, it gives CASSPQRGAHYGYTF.

The genes are TRBV5-5 and TRBJ2-7; D may correspond to TRBD1 or TRBD2 (5 bases each). Germline loops: CDR1 SGHKS, CDR2 YYEKEE (reference sequence). The CDR3 totals 13 residues. V gave up 1 base and J gave up 2 bases, with 7 bases separating them. The CDR3 nucleotides are TGTGCCAGCAGCTTGACGGGACCCTACGAGCAGTACTTC. This sequence encodes CASSLTGPYEQYF.

The chain employs TRBV5-5 and TRBJ1-5, with D perhaps TRBD1 (6 bases). There are 17 residues in the CDR3. V lost 3 bases, J lost 5 bases, and 21 bases lay in between. From germline, CDR1 is SGHKS and CDR2 YYEKEE (reference sequence). The CDR3 sequence is CASSSLGATGRDQPQHF. As DNA, the CDR3 is TGTGCCAGCAGCTCCTTGGGGGCGACAGGACGGGATCAGCCCCAGCATTTT.

The chain couples TRBV20-1 to TRBJ2-1, with D perhaps TRBD2 (5 bases). Trimming took 6 bases from V and 12 from J, leaving 15 bases between them. Germline V gene sequence: CDR1 DFQATT, CDR2 SNEGSKA (reference sequence). The CDR3 length is 11 residues. This CDR3 reads CSAWVRRGQFF. The CDR3 nucleotides are TGCAGTGCATGGGTGCGACGGGGGCAGTTCTTC.

The rearrangement uses TRBV29-1 and TRBJ1-2, with no clear D. Trimming left V 2 bases short and J 4 bases short, with 8 bases between. CDR1 SQVTM and CDR2 ANQGSEA come from the germline V gene. The CDR3 totals 12 residues. CDR3 in amino acids: CSVEQAFYGYTF. CDR3 DNA: TGCAGCGTTGAACAGGCGTTCTATGGCTACACCTTC.

The V and J genes are TRBV7-9 and TRBJ1-2, with D unclear. The CDR3 extends over 16 amino acids. Trimming stripped 4 bases from V and 4 bases from J, with 19 bases between. Germline V gene data show CDR1 as SEHNR and CDR2 as FQNEAQ (reference sequence). The CDR3 DNA is TGTGCCAGCAGCTCCCTAGTAGCCGGGCGAGTCTATGGCTACACCTTC. It encodes CASSSLVAGRVYGYTF. The complete variable domain, with remaining parts taken from reference TRBV7-9 and TRBJ1-2, reads DTGVSQNPRHKITKRGQNVTFRCDPISEHNRLYWYRQTLGQGPEFLTYFQNEAQLEKSRLLSDRFSAERPKGSFSTLEIQRTEQGDSAMYLCASSSLVAGRVYGYTFGSGTRLTVV.

The rearrangement joins TRBV28 to TRBJ2-3, with 9 bases that match TRBD2. CDR1 is MDHEN, CDR2 SYDVKM, per germline. CDR3 size: 16 residues. With V trimmed by 3 bases and J by 3 bases, 7 bases remained unmatched. The CDR3 region has the DNA TGTGCCAGCAGTTTCCCTCTAGCGGGAATAACAGATACGCAGTATTTT. Its protein is CASSFPLAGITDTQYF.

This clone came up a few times. V usage is TRBV19 and J usage is TRBJ2-1; 12 bases match TRBD2. V gave up 10 bases and J gave up 9 bases; unmatched junction bases: 19. The CDR3 loop spans 17 amino acids. In germline, CDR1 is LNHDA, CDR2 SQIVND (reference sequence). The DNA for the CDR3 is TGTGCCACCACCCTCGACTCCCTAGCGGGGGGGGAAGGTGAGCAGTTCTTC. Its protein product is CATTLDSLAGGEGEQFF.

The chain joins TRBV18 to TRBJ2-5, with 8 bases aligning to TRBD2. CDR3 length: 15 residues. The junction had 5 bases not matched to a gene; V was cut back by 0 bases and J by 5 bases. Germline lookup yields CDR1 KGHSH and CDR2 LQKENI. The DNA for the CDR3 is TGTGCCAGCTCACCACCACGGGGGGGCCGGGAGACCCAGTACTTC. Translating gives CASSPPRGGRETQYF.